This is a list of T cell receptor beta chains from one sample in a study of shared clonotypes between healthy human individuals. This table comes from immunoSEQ multiplex PCR, and its TCRdb copy is limited to in-frame clones, with some not included. The table has hundreds of thousands of clones, around 79% seen once; the top ten hold under 15%. Sequencing was done on a sample of PBMCs. The receptors stem from a woman aged 40 to 50 in good health. Some clones in this sample may be carry-over from other donors' samples. CDR3s include the opening cysteine and the closing phenylalanine or tryptophan. The order of the fields is D gene, clone size, V gene, J gene, CDR3 DNA, CDR3 protein. D genes are given only for firm matches. Clone size is shown for a subset of rows, as once, few, many or a class of expanded clone.

D: TRBD1
size: once
V: TRBV7-8
J: TRBJ2-7
DNA: TGTGCCAGCAGCTTAGCGGGGACAGGGGACGACTACGAGCAGTACTTC
CDR3: CASSLAGTGDDYEQYF

D: .
size: .
V: TRBV28
J: TRBJ1-2
DNA: TGTGCCAGCAGGGGGTCACAAGGGTTACGTGGCTACACCTTC
CDR3: CASRGSQGLRGYTF

D: .
size: .
V: TRBV5-1
J: TRBJ2-5
DNA: TGCGCCAGCAGCTTGGTGGTTCGTGGGGACCAAGAGACCCAGTACTTC
CDR3: CASSLVVRGDQETQYF

D: TRBD2
size: .
V: TRBV27
J: TRBJ2-1
DNA: TGTGCCAGCAGTTTCTCGGGGGGAATCAATGAGCAGTTCTTC
CDR3: CASSFSGGINEQFF

D: .
size: .
V: TRBV6-6
J: TRBJ2-3
DNA: TGTGCCAGCTCCGAGGCAGATACGCAGTATTTT
CDR3: CASSEADTQYF

D: TRBD2
size: .
V: TRBV29-1
J: TRBJ2-7
DNA: TGCAGCGCCACGGGGGGGGAAAAGAGCTCCTACGAGCAGTACTTC
CDR3: CSATGGEKSSYEQYF

D: TRBD2
size: few
V: TRBV27
J: TRBJ2-2
DNA: TGTGCCAGCAAGTGGACTAGGAACACCGGGGAGCTGTTTTTT
CDR3: CASKWTRNTGELFF

D: .
size: .
V: TRBV5-6
J: TRBJ2-5
DNA: TGTGCCAGCAGCCATCTTCCGGAGGTGGTTGGGCTCCAAGAGACCCAGTACTTC
CDR3: CASSHLPEVVGLQETQYF

D: TRBD1
size: .
V: TRBV5-4
J: TRBJ2-4
DNA: TGTGCCAGCAGCTCAGGACAGGGAACGGGGGACATTCAGTACTTC
CDR3: CASSSGQGTGDIQYF

D: TRBD2
size: .
V: TRBV9
J: TRBJ2-1
DNA: TGTGCCAGCAGCGTAGCTGGACTAGCGGAAAACAATGAGCAGTTCTTC
CDR3: CASSVAGLAENNEQFF

D: TRBD1
size: .
V: TRBV2
J: TRBJ1-1
DNA: TGTGCCAGCAGCGACAGGGGGGTCACTGAAGCTTTCTTT
CDR3: CASSDRGVTEAFF